This TCR beta chain was found in a study of long-term antiretroviral therapy in people with HIV. The authors ran the immunoSEQ assay, v3.0, at survey level. TCRdb's table, derived via immunoSEQ multiplex PCR, lists solely in-frame clones and lacks some. The sample carries about 31,000 clones, roughly 80% recorded once. The origin of this receptor is a man between 18 and 35 years old with HIV. The sample consisted of unsorted PBMCs, taken 1.9 years after starting antiretroviral therapy.

CDR3 in DNA: TGTGCCAGCAGCTTGAGCGGGAGATACACCGGGGAGCTGTTTTTT. Its translation is CASSLSGRYTGELFF. J is TRBJ2-2 and V is TRBV5-6; 8 nucleotides match TRBD2. The CDR3 consists of 15 residues. V was clipped by 1 base and J by 3 bases; unmatched bases: 2. Per germline, CDR1 SGHDT and CDR2 YYEEEE. The entire variable domain, with the rest obtained from reference TRBV5-6 and TRBJ2-2, is as follows: DAGVTQSPTHLIKTRGQQVTLRCSPKSGHDTVSWYQQALGQGPQFIFQYYEEEERQRGNFPDRFSGHQFPNYSSELNVNALLLGDSALYLCASSLSGRYTGELFFGEGSRLTVL.